This note documents a single T cell receptor beta chain sequence. Its specificity is not known. The sample originates from a study of a mutant IDH1 vaccine in newly diagnosed glioma. Study as a whole: Vaccine administration was initiated 4-6 weeks following radiotherapy alone, or with temozolomide cycles. The earlier regimen, radiotherapy, temozolomide, or both, was most often both.

The repertoire was sequenced with immunoSEQ multiplex PCR; TCRdb's copy has only in-frame clones and lacks some. The sample shows under 30,000 clones, more than 70% of them seen only once. Stated time point: week 47, end of study. Vaccine doses each comprised 300 ug of mutant IDH1 20-mer peptide, with topical imiquimod. Trimming pared 7 bases from V and 2 bases from J, leaving 15 bases between. CDR3 length: 14 amino acids. Germline assignment: CDR1 MNHEY and CDR2 SMNVEV (reference sequence). The sample here was PBMCs, taken from a glioma patient whose treatment included an IDH1 peptide vaccine. J is TRBJ2-7 and V is TRBV27; D unresolved. The sequence derives from a man in his forties with glioma. CDR3 loop: CASKGLRSPYEQYF. DNA for the CDR3: TGTGCCAGCAAGGGTTTACGATCCCCCTACGAGCAGTACTTC.